This passage covers 8 T cell receptor beta chains from one sample sequenced in a study of human T cells and chemical hapten exposure. The time point: pre-sensitization, week 0. Treatment noted: therapeutic diphenylcyclopropenone sensitization with weekly scalp DPC. A single record per CDR3 protein comes from TCRdb applying MiXCR to the RACE reads. In the table there are 100,000 to 150,000 distinct CDR3 sequences, roughly 13% of which are singletons. The material was whole blood, obtained in connection with sensitization to the hapten diphenylcyclopropenone (DPC). The origin of the receptors is a woman under 30 with alopecia areata. Some clones in this sample may be carry-over from other donors' samples.

The chain has TRBV4-3 and TRBJ2-5, with 10 nucleotides matching TRBD2. CDR1 and CDR2 (germline): LGHNA, YSLEER. The CDR3 totals 16 residues. With 0 bases clipped from V and 4 bases from J, the junction kept 5 bases outside the gene matches. This CDR3 reads CASSQDRASGGETQYF. The CDR3 DNA is TGCGCCAGCAGCCAAGATCGGGCTAGCGGGGGAGAGACCCAGTACTTC.

This clonotype was recorded many times. This rearrangement joins TRBV27 to TRBJ2-3; D perhaps matches TRBD2 (5 bases). The germline V gene encodes CDR1 MNHEY and CDR2 SMNVEV (reference sequence). This CDR3 is 15 amino acids long. V was cut by 5 bases and J by 2 bases, with 14 bases left in between. In DNA form, the CDR3 reads TGTGCCAGCAGTGGACTCCCACCATACACAGATACGCAGTATTTT. It is translated as CASSGLPPYTDTQYF.

For the CDR3, the DNA is TGTGCCTGGAGTTTAGGCTACTACTACGAGCAGTACTTC. This translates into CAWSLGYYYEQYF. The chain is built from TRBV30 and TRBJ2-7; D is undetermined. Germline V CDR1 and CDR2: GTSNPN, SVGIG (reference sequence). The CDR3 is 13 amino acids. V lost 2 bases, J lost 3 bases, and 11 bases lay in between. Supplemented by reference TRBV30 and TRBJ2-7, the full variable domain reads SQTIHQWPATLVQPVGSPLSLECTVEGTSNPNLYWYRQAAGRGLQLLFYSVGIGQISSEVPQNLSASRPQDRQFILSSKKLLLSDSGFYLCAWSLGYYYEQYFGPGTRLTVT.

Ten or more counts support this clonotype. This chain joins TRBV7-9 and TRBJ1-6; 8 bases map to TRBD1. Per the germline V gene, CDR1 is SEHNR and CDR2 is FQNEAQ (reference sequence). With V trimmed by 5 bases and J by 7 bases, 4 bases remained unmatched. The CDR3 sequence is 14 residues long. In DNA, the CDR3 is TGTGCCAGCAGCGTGGGACAGGCAAATTCACCCCTCCACTTT. Translating gives CASSVGQANSPLHF.

In this sample, this clonotype turned up many times. Written as DNA, the CDR3 is TGTGCCAGCAGCTTCGCTAGCGGGGGGTACAATGAGCAGTTCTTC. This gives the protein CASSFASGGYNEQFF. The V and J genes are TRBV7-6 and TRBJ2-1, with 11 positions matching TRBD2. V was clipped by 3 bases and J by 4 bases; unmatched bases: 2. CDR3 length: 15 amino acids. Germline V CDR1 and CDR2: SGHVS, FNYEAQ.

This clonotype was observed a few times. The chain has TRBV7-2 and TRBJ2-4; TRBD1 might be the D (6 bases). CDR1 SGHTA and CDR2 FQGNSA come from the germline V gene. This CDR3 spans 13 amino acids. The ends were cut back, 7 bases at V and 8 bases at J, with 15 bases in the middle. The CDR3 sequence: CASTLGGVDIQYF. The CDR3 DNA sequence: TGTGCCAGCACCCTAGGGGGAGTTGACATTCAGTACTTC. Drawing the rest from reference TRBV7-2 and TRBJ2-4, the complete variable domain is GAGVSQSPSNKVTEKGKDVELRCDPISGHTALYWYRQSLGQGLEFLIYFQGNSAPDKSGLPSDRFSAERTGGSVSTLTIQRTQQEDSAVYLCASTLGGVDIQYFGAGTRLSVL.

The chain couples TRBV5-5 to TRBJ2-6, with unresolved D. CDR1 is SGHKS, CDR2 YYEKEE, per germline (reference sequence). Between the trimmed V and J ends, which lost 6 bases and 2 bases, there was a span of 12 bases. The CDR3 has 15 amino acids. CDR3 bases: TGTGCCAGCACCTCCGGGCCTGCTGGGGCCAACGTCCTGACTTTC. Translating gives CASTSGPAGANVLTF.

The chain recombines TRBV3-1 with TRBJ2-5; 7 bases are shared with TRBD2. Unmatched junction bases numbered 8, after V lost 4 bases and J lost 0 bases. This CDR3 is 16 amino acids long. The germline CDR1 and CDR2 sequences are LGHDT and YNNKEL (reference sequence). The CDR3 bases are TGTGCCAGCAGCCCGGAGGGGCGGGGGTACCAAGAGACCCAGTACTTC. This codes for CASSPEGRGYQETQYF.